The present entry profiles one TCR beta chain with its context. Stated treatment: about 20 received Ad26.COV2.S at low or high dose, single or two shots; several received placebo; per-sample allocation not given. Specimen acquisition occurred on day 63 following the initial vaccine or placebo injection. This entry is derived from a study of Ad26.COV2.S vaccination and SARS-CoV-2 variants. Libraries were prepared by immunoSEQ multiplex PCR; TCRdb keeps only in-frame clonotypes and omits some of them. The table records 350,000 to 400,000 clones, 89% of them present only once. After removal of 1 base from V and 5 bases from J, the junction contained 7 bases not matched to a gene. CDR1 is MNHNY and CDR2 is SVGAGI in the germline V gene (reference sequence). CDR3 size: 16 residues.

V and J are TRBV6-6 and TRBJ2-2; 7 nucleotides align to TRBD2. Sequenced here: peripheral blood, sampled in a trial of Ad26.COV2.S vaccine versus placebo. The receptor was isolated from a person between 18 and 65 years old who received the Ad26.COV2.S COVID-19 vaccine or a placebo. The CDR3 DNA is TGTGCCAGCAGTTACTTAGCGGGCGTGGGGACCGGGGAGCTGTTTTTT. Translation: CASSYLAGVGTGELFF.